Sequencing of this T cell receptor (beta chain) was carried out in a study of CD8 T cells in Susac syndrome. After extraction with the RNeasy kit, about 0.5 to 1 ug of the RNA was reverse transcribed using random hexamers. TCRdb recomputed calls from the immunoSEQ multiplex PCR reads with MiXCR, one row per CDR3 protein. Of 100,000 or so distinct CDR3 sequences listed, 92% are singletons. The CDR3 has 17 amino acids. The J segment lost 0 bases and the V segment lost 3 bases, leaving 9 bases of the junction unmatched. CDR1 DFQATT and CDR2 SNEGSKA come from the germline V gene (reference sequence). This TCR was sampled from a human donor in good health. The sample taken for sequencing was CD8+ T cells from PBMCs. The chain uses TRBV20-1 and TRBJ1-4; 8 bases fit TRBD1. Written as DNA, the CDR3 is TGCAGTGCTAGTCGTGAGGGACAGGAACCAACTAATGAAAAACTGTTTTTT. Its translation: CSASREGQEPTNEKLFF.